The 24 T cell receptor beta chains listed next were all sequenced from one sample in a study of early T cells in non-severe SARS-CoV-2 infection. TCRdb reprocessed the 5' RACE reads with MiXCR, giving one entry per CDR3 protein. The sample includes 87,000 or so distinct CDR3 sequences, 9% to 15% of them seen just once. The sequenced sample was whole blood. The receptor set was obtained from an adult who was a healthcare worker with PCR-confirmed SARS-CoV-2 infection or an uninfected control (not recorded which).

This clonotype was recorded a few times. The CDR3 DNA follows: TGTGCCAGCACCTTTCCTAGCGCCAGCTCCTACGAGCAGTACTTC. As protein: CASTFPSASSYEQYF. This chain links TRBV7-9 with TRBJ2-7; tentative D call: TRBD2 (6 bases). The ends were cut back, 7 bases at V and 0 bases at J, with 16 bases in the middle. Germline V CDR1 and CDR2: SEHNR, FQNEAQ (reference sequence). The CDR3 totals 15 residues.

This clonotype was observed a few times. The chain couples TRBV7-9 to TRBJ2-2; possible D gene TRBD2, 5 bases. Trimming removed 1 base at V and 11 bases at J, with 14 bases between. Per the germline V gene, CDR1 is SEHNR and CDR2 is FQNEAQ (reference sequence). The CDR3 is 14 amino acids. CDR3 nucleotides: TGTGCCAGCAGCTTAGGAGGGCGTAACACAGAGCTGTTTTTT. This codes for CASSLGGRNTELFF.

The rearrangement links TRBV11-2 to TRBJ2-3; no clear D. The length of the CDR3 is 14 residues. In germline, CDR1 is SGHAT, CDR2 FQNNGV. The V end was cut by 7 bases, the J end by 3 bases, with 14 bases between. DNA of the CDR3: TGTGCCAGCACCTCTTATGTCGGGACAGATACGCAGTATTTT. It translates to CASTSYVGTDTQYF.

This clonotype showed up just a few times. The chain combines TRBV5-4 with TRBJ2-2, with D tentatively TRBD1 (6 bases). Germline V gives CDR1 SGHNT, CDR2 YYREEE (reference sequence). CDR3 length equals 15 residues. V was pared by 4 bases and J by 4 bases, with 14 bases between. The CDR3 spells CASSPTPQGTGELFF. The CDR3 DNA sequence: TGTGCCAGCAGCCCGACCCCACAGGGCACCGGGGAGCTGTTTTTT. Complete variable domain (other parts from reference TRBV5-4 and TRBJ2-2): ETGVTQSPTHLIKTRGQQVTLRCSSQSGHNTVSWYQQALGQGPQFIFQYYREEENGRGNFPPRFSGLQFPNYSSELNVNALELDDSALYLCASSPTPQGTGELFFGEGSRLTVL.

This clonotype was counted many times. V is TRBV29-1 and J is TRBJ1-5; weak D call: TRBD1 (5 bases). Germline V gene data show CDR1 as SQVTM and CDR2 as ANQGSEA. V gave up 4 bases and J gave up 1 base, with 5 bases separating them. This CDR3 region has 12 residues. DNA of the CDR3: TGCAGCGTTGCAGGGAGCAATCAGCCCCAGCATTTT. Protein: CSVAGSNQPQHF.

This clonotype has only a few counts. Compared with germline, one end of the junction differs, possibly owing to a read error. The V and J genes are TRBV4-3 and TRBJ1-3; the match to TRBD1 covers 7 bases. Germline V gene sequence: CDR1 LGHNA, CDR2 YSLEER. The CDR3 runs 15 residues. CDR3 nucleotides: TGCGCCAGCAGCTTTGGGACAGCCTCTGAAAACACCATATATTTT. Protein sequence: CASSFGTASENTIYF.

This clonotype was seen repeatedly, ten times or more. V gene TRBV19 combines with J gene TRBJ2-1, with TRBD2 matching 12 bases. The CDR3 is 15 amino acids. Losses at the gene ends were 6 bases for V and 9 bases for J; bases not matched to a gene: 9. Per the germline V gene, CDR1 is LNHDA and CDR2 is SQIVND (reference sequence). The DNA for the CDR3 is TGTGCCAGTAGCTTACTAGCGGGAGGCGAAAGTGAGCAGTTCTTC. Encoded protein: CASSLLAGGESEQFF.

The chain has TRBV10-3 and TRBJ2-3; weak D call: TRBD2 (6 bases). V was trimmed by 7 bases and J by 3 bases, leaving 14 bases between them. This CDR3 contains 14 residues. Germline V gene data show CDR1 as ENHRY and CDR2 as SYGVKD. For the CDR3, the DNA is TGTGCCATCACCAACTTGGGACTGACAGATACGCAGTATTTT. Translating gives CAITNLGLTDTQYF.

This clonotype was counted between two and nine times. The CDR3 region is CATDGGVDTGELFF. The CDR3, as DNA: TGTGCCACCGACGGAGGGGTGGACACCGGGGAGCTGTTTTTT. The chain employs TRBV2 and TRBJ2-2; a possible D gene is TRBD2 (6 bases). Germline V gene sequence: CDR1 SNHLY, CDR2 FYNNEI. V was cut by 10 bases and J by 3 bases, with 15 bases left in between. This CDR3 contains 14 residues.

This clonotype was seen only a few times. The chain recombines TRBV10-3 with TRBJ2-5, with a possible D match to TRBD2 (6 bases). The CDR3 has 16 amino acids. Germline V gene data show CDR1 as ENHRY and CDR2 as SYGVKD. With 2 bases removed from V and 7 bases from J, the gap between germline ends came to 20 bases. CDR3 loop: CAISEPPGTADTTQYF. CDR3 DNA: TGTGCCATCAGTGAGCCCCCCGGGACTGCCGATACGACCCAGTACTTC.

This clonotype was recorded many times. The chain links TRBV6-2 or TRBV6-3 to TRBJ2-3; D not certain. Germline V CDR1 and CDR2: MNHEY, SVGEGT. There are 12 residues in the CDR3. V was cut by 3 bases and J by 5 bases, with 6 bases left in between. CDR3 nucleotides: TGTGCCAGCAGTTATCTTCGAGATACGCAGTATTTT. This codes for CASSYLRDTQYF.

This sequence joins TRBV29-1 and TRBJ2-5; D is ambiguous. Per germline, CDR1 SQVTM and CDR2 ANQGSEA. The CDR3 length is 14 residues. V dropped 4 bases and J dropped 3 bases, with 15 bases sitting between them. The CDR3 region has the DNA TGCAGCGTTGTTGCCAGGAGTGGTAAAGAGACCCAGTACTTC. Encoded protein: CSVVARSGKETQYF.

This clonotype was counted between two and nine times. This sequence joins TRBV12-3 or TRBV12-4 and TRBJ1-5, with 8 bases lining up with TRBD1. This CDR3 region has 13 residues. With 4 bases clipped from V and 7 bases from J, the junction kept 3 bases outside the gene matches. The CDR3 sequence is CASSSGQGQPQHF. Here the CDR3 DNA reads TGTGCCAGCAGTTCAGGACAGGGACAGCCCCAGCATTTT.

This clonotype was detected a few times. This chain connects TRBV5-1 to TRBJ2-5, with 11 bases fitting TRBD1. Germline V gene data show CDR1 as SGHRS and CDR2 as YFSETQ. J gave up 5 bases and V 2 bases, and 5 bases lay outside the gene matches. The CDR3 spans 15 residues. Written as DNA, the CDR3 is TGCGCCAGCAGCTTACGGGGACAGGGGGAGGAGACCCAGTACTTC. This sequence encodes CASSLRGQGEETQYF.

By its share, this clonotype is large. In DNA, the CDR3 is TGTGCCACCAGCAGAGGTAGGGGGCTGGCCACTGAAGCTTTCTTT. Protein product: CATSRGRGLATEAFF. The genes are TRBV15 and TRBJ1-1; 7 bases match TRBD1. The trim removed 1 base at V and 4 bases at J, leaving 6 bases unmatched. Germline CDR1 is LNHNV and CDR2 is YYDKDF (reference sequence). The CDR3 loop spans 15 amino acids. The whole variable domain, remainder taken from reference TRBV15 and TRBJ1-1, is DAMVIQNPRYQVTQFGKPVTLSCSQTLNHNVMYWYQQKSSQAPKLLFHYYDKDFNNEADTPDNFQSRRPNTSFCFLDIRSPGLGDTAMYLCATSRGRGLATEAFFGQGTRLTVV.

A few counts support this clonotype. The chain employs TRBV28 and TRBJ2-6, with D possibly TRBD2 on 5 matching bases. Per the germline V gene, CDR1 is MDHEN and CDR2 is SYDVKM. CDR3 length equals 17 residues. V shed 2 bases and J shed 4 bases, with 15 bases lying between them. The CDR3 sequence: CASSLNGGSSGANVLTF. The DNA for the CDR3 is TGTGCCAGCAGTTTAAACGGTGGGAGTTCAGGGGCCAACGTCCTGACTTTC.

The table lists this clonotype with a few counts. V and J are TRBV29-1 and TRBJ2-7; 13 nucleotides align to TRBD2. The CDR3 has 16 residues. Per germline, CDR1 SQVTM and CDR2 ANQGSEA. The trim removed 6 bases at V and 2 bases at J, leaving 10 bases unmatched. Here the CDR3 reads CSVGLAGVTRAYEQYF. Written as DNA, the CDR3 is TGCAGCGTCGGACTAGCGGGAGTAACGAGGGCCTACGAGCAGTACTTC.

CDR3: CASSEFGGLSYNSPLHF. CDR3 in DNA: TGTGCCAGCAGTGAATTTGGGGGGCTCTCCTATAATTCACCCCTCCACTTT. The rearrangement uses TRBV25-1 and TRBJ1-6; tentative D call: TRBD1 (6 bases). V gave up 1 base and J gave up 0 bases, with 10 bases separating them. The CDR3 is made up of 17 amino acids. Germline values: CDR1 MGHDK, CDR2 SYGVNS.

V is TRBV20-1 and J is TRBJ1-4, with no clear D. From germline, CDR1 is DFQATT and CDR2 SNEGSKA (reference sequence). The CDR3 covers 15 residues. With 0 bases removed from V and 0 bases from J, the gap between germline ends came to 8 bases. The CDR3 loop reads CSARDPESTNEKLFF. CDR3 bases: TGCAGTGCTAGAGATCCGGAATCAACTAATGAAAAACTGTTTTTT.

The genes are TRBV5-1 and TRBJ2-1; 12 nucleotides align to TRBD2. After removal of 2 bases from V and 4 bases from J, the junction contained 1 base not matched to a gene. This CDR3 contains 15 residues. CDR1 is SGHRS, CDR2 YFSETQ, per germline. In nucleotides, the CDR3 is TGCGCCAGCAGCTTTGGACTAGCGGGGTACAATGAGCAGTTCTTC. Its protein product is CASSFGLAGYNEQFF.

V is TRBV4-1 and J is TRBJ2-3; 10 nucleotides align to TRBD2. The CDR3 contains 13 residues. V shed 6 bases, J shed 5 bases, and the junction held 2 bases outside the gene matches. CDR1 MGHRA and CDR2 YSYEKL come from the germline V gene. DNA for the CDR3: TGCGCCAGCAGTCGACTAGCGGGAGATACGCAGTATTTT. Its translation is CASSRLAGDTQYF.

The gene calls are TRBV29-1 and TRBJ2-7; a possible D gene is TRBD1 (6 bases). The V gene lost 0 bases and the J gene lost 4 bases, with 13 bases spanning the gap. The CDR3 extends over 14 amino acids. Per the germline V gene, CDR1 is SQVTM and CDR2 is ANQGSEA. CDR3 sequence (DNA): TGCAGCGTTGAAGATCCGACAGGCGAGTACGAGCAGTACTTC. Its translation: CSVEDPTGEYEQYF.

V and J are TRBV11-1 and TRBJ2-5; D might be TRBD1 (5 bases). The CDR3 is made up of 15 amino acids. Between the trimmed V and J ends, which lost 5 bases and 2 bases, there was a span of 15 bases. CDR1 and CDR2 (germline): SGHAT, FQDESV (reference sequence). CDR3 nucleotides: TGTGCCAGCAGCCCCCCGTGGGCAGGGCAAGAGACCCAGTACTTC. It codes for CASSPPWAGQETQYF.

The chain is built from TRBV7-2 and TRBJ1-5; 7 bases are shared with TRBD1. This CDR3 contains 15 residues. V lost 2 bases to trimming and J lost 4 bases; unmatched junction nucleotides: 5. Germline-derived CDR1 and CDR2 are SGHTA and FQGNSA. The CDR3 loop is CASSLWDSLNQPQHF. CDR3 DNA sequence: TGTGCCAGCAGCTTATGGGACAGCTTAAATCAGCCCCAGCATTTT.